One sample yielded the 15 T cell receptor beta chains listed below, sequenced in a study of cytomegalovirus exposure and HLA in healthy donors. This PCR relied on a set of 60 Vbeta primers and 13 Jbeta primers. TCRdb keeps only in-frame clones here, not all; method: immunoSEQ multiplex PCR. This sample carries about 170,000 clones, around 80% of them seen once, and the ten largest clones take about 4.3%. The sample comprised PBMCs. These receptors all stem from a woman aged 50 to 60 in good health and CMV-seropositive.

The J gene is TRBJ2-1, the V gene TRBV15, with 10 nucleotides matching TRBD1. The ends lost 4 bases at V and 3 bases at J; junction bases unmatched: 3. The CDR3 runs 15 residues. Germline V gene data show CDR1 as LNHNV and CDR2 as YYDKDF (reference sequence). The CDR3 DNA reads TGTGCCACCAGCATTGGACAGGGGGACTACAATGAGCAGTTCTTC. This gives the protein CATSIGQGDYNEQFF.

This sequence joins TRBV6-6 and TRBJ2-7, with TRBD1 identical over 10 bases. Germline V gene data show CDR1 as MNHNY and CDR2 as SVGAGI (reference sequence). The V segment lost 5 bases and the J segment 2 bases; nucleotides outside the gene matches: 6. This CDR3 is built from 15 residues. Here the CDR3 reads CASSHPGTGAYEQYF. In nucleotides, the CDR3 is TGTGCCAGCAGTCATCCCGGGACAGGGGCCTACGAGCAGTACTTC.

The chain has TRBV7-2 and TRBJ2-7, with 9 bases matching TRBD2. The CDR3 is made up of 15 amino acids. CDR1 is SGHTA, CDR2 FQGNSA, per germline. The junction had 6 bases not matched to a gene; V was cut back by 0 bases and J by 6 bases. CDR3: CASSLALAGMSEQYF. Here the CDR3 DNA reads TGTGCCAGCAGCTTAGCGCTAGCGGGGATGAGCGAGCAGTACTTC.

The rearrangement joins TRBV5-1 to TRBJ2-1; TRBD1 matches 11 bases. Germline loops: CDR1 SGHRS, CDR2 YFSETQ. V was clipped by 2 bases and J by 7 bases; unmatched bases: 8. The CDR3 runs to 16 residues. DNA for the CDR3: TGCGCCAGCAGCTTAACCGGGACAGGGGGTTGGAATGAGCAGTTCTTC. It specifies CASSLTGTGGWNEQFF.

The V and J genes are TRBV5-6 and TRBJ1-5, with D unresolved. Germline V lookup: CDR1 SGHDT, CDR2 YYEEEE. CDR3 length: 16 amino acids. V was pared by 1 base and J by 2 bases, with 13 bases between. CDR3 protein: CASSLHRGVGNQPQHF. The CDR3 nucleotides are TGTGCCAGCAGCTTGCATCGGGGAGTAGGCAATCAGCCCCAGCATTTT.

A note on this clone: Within the sample, other DNA sequences also encode this same CDR3. The rearrangement uses TRBV9 and TRBJ1-1; D possibly corresponds to TRBD1 (6 bases). Between the trimmed V and J ends, which lost 3 bases and 11 bases, there was a span of 14 bases. Germline V gene sequence: CDR1 SGDLS, CDR2 YYNGEE. The CDR3 is 12 amino acids. The CDR3 reads CASSGGGREAFF. CDR3 nucleotide sequence: TGTGCCAGCAGCGGCGGGGGGCGCGAGGCTTTCTTT.

The rearrangement links TRBV19 to TRBJ2-7, with TRBD2 matching over 10 bases. This CDR3 region has 15 residues. V lost 5 bases, J lost 6 bases, and 10 bases stayed unmatched. Germline CDR1 and CDR2: LNHDA and SQIVND (reference sequence). CDR3 residues: CASSPPLAGRGEQYF. The DNA of the CDR3 is TGTGCCAGTAGTCCCCCACTAGCGGGACGGGGCGAGCAGTACTTC.

The V and J genes are TRBV4-1 and TRBJ1-2; D may be TRBD1 (6 bases). CDR1 MGHRA and CDR2 YSYEKL come from the germline V gene. CDR3 size: 14 residues. With 2 bases removed from V and 4 bases from J, the gap between germline ends came to 11 bases. CDR3 nucleotides: TGCGCCAGCAGCCAAACGACAGGAGTCTATGGCTACACCTTC. The encoded protein is CASSQTTGVYGYTF.

This clone has more than one count but fewer than ten. The chain is built from TRBV18 and TRBJ1-2; D not certain. This CDR3 has 17 residues. V was shortened by 0 bases and J by 4 bases, with 18 bases between the two germline ends. The germline V gene has CDR1 KGHSH and CDR2 LQKENI. CDR3 sequence: CASSPPSTGDRSYGYTF. The CDR3 DNA is TGTGCCAGCTCACCACCGAGCACGGGAGATCGATCCTATGGCTACACCTTC.

This chain joins TRBV6-4 and TRBJ2-3; maybe TRBD1 (5 bases). CDR1 and CDR2 (germline): MRHNA, SNTAGT. Trimming shortened V by 8 bases and J by 2 bases, and 11 bases separated the two germline ends. The CDR3 extends over 13 amino acids. The CDR3 DNA sequence: TGTGCCAGCGGGGCCGGACACACAGATACGCAGTATTTT. Translated: CASGAGHTDTQYF.

The rearrangement uses TRBV7-2 and TRBJ2-7; 8 nucleotides align to TRBD2. CDR3 size: 18 residues. CDR1 and CDR2 from the germline V gene are SGHTA and FQGNSA. The V segment lost 3 bases and the J segment 4 bases; nucleotides outside the gene matches: 17. CDR3 sequence: CASSLGPIGVSGTYEQYF. The CDR3 coding sequence is TGTGCCAGCAGCTTGGGGCCGATCGGGGTTAGCGGGACTTACGAGCAGTACTTC.

The genes are TRBV7-8 and TRBJ1-5; D remains ambiguous. The CDR3 is made up of 14 amino acids. V was shortened by 5 bases and J by 0 bases, with 8 bases between the two germline ends. Per the germline V gene, CDR1 is SGHVS and CDR2 is FQNEAQ. The DNA of the CDR3 is TGTGCCAGCAGCCTTGTAGATAGCAATCAGCCCCAGCATTTT. Translating gives CASSLVDSNQPQHF.

V and J are TRBV19 and TRBJ1-3; 8 bases map to TRBD1. CDR1 and CDR2 (germline): LNHDA, SQIVND (reference sequence). V trimming: 5 bases; J trimming: 4 bases; junction bases outside the gene matches: 7. The CDR3 totals 15 residues. The DNA of the CDR3 is TGTGCCAGTAGTCCAGGACAGGGACTGGGAAACACCATATATTTT. It codes for CASSPGQGLGNTIYF.

This chain joins TRBV19 and TRBJ2-1; 7 nucleotides line up with TRBD2. The CDR3 runs to 15 residues. Germline V gene data show CDR1 as LNHDA and CDR2 as SQIVND (reference sequence). Trimming removed 0 bases from V and 4 bases from J; junction bases left unmatched: 3. The CDR3, as DNA: TGTGCCAGTAGTATAGAAGCGGGATCATACAATGAGCAGTTCTTC. Translated, it gives CASSIEAGSYNEQFF.

The chain is built from TRBV2 and TRBJ2-3; 11 nucleotides align to TRBD1. The CDR3 loop spans 16 amino acids. The ends lost 6 bases at V and 9 bases at J; junction bases unmatched: 14. Germline loops: CDR1 SNHLY, CDR2 FYNNEI. CDR3 sequence reads: CASRRGQGGFTMTQYF. The CDR3 DNA reads as TGTGCCAGCAGGAGGGGACAGGGGGGATTTACAATGACGCAGTATTTT.